Presented here are 24 T cell receptor beta chains from one specimen sequenced in a study of CD8+ T cells in alopecia areata. Noted treatment: oral pan-JAK inhibitor, 5-10 mg twice daily. TCR sequencing used cDNA made by reverse transcription of extracted RNA. Profiled with immunoSEQ multiplex PCR; TCRdb holds only in-frame clones, not every one. The sample contains roughly 230,000 clones, approximately 40% of which appear only once. The sequencing here drew on CD4+ T cells sorted from blood, taken at approximately week 37, from a patient treated with tofacitinib. Receptor source: a human donor with alopecia areata.

To note about this clone: The identical CDR3 is also encoded by other nucleotide sequences in the sample. The chain uses TRBV5-4 and TRBJ2-1, with D possibly TRBD1 on 6 matching bases. V gave up 0 bases and J gave up 1 base, with 8 bases separating them. Germline V CDR1 and CDR2: SGHNT, YYREEE (reference sequence). The length of the CDR3 is 15 residues. This CDR3 reads CASSLGQGSYNEQFF. The DNA of the CDR3 is TGTGCCAGCAGCTTGGGGCAGGGGTCCTACAATGAGCAGTTCTTC.

Points on this clone: This sample also contains other DNA sequences that code for the same CDR3. The chain combines TRBV20-1 with TRBJ2-7; D is undetermined. The germline V gene encodes CDR1 DFQATT and CDR2 SNEGSKA (reference sequence). The CDR3 length is 10 residues. V lost 2 bases and J 1 base, leaving 0 bases between the germline ends. The CDR3 DNA reads as TGCAGTGCTAGATCCTACGAGCAGTACTTC. Its protein product is CSARSYEQYF.

This clone was counted only a few times. The V and J genes are TRBV6-1 and TRBJ2-2, with TRBD2 as a possible D gene (6 bases). Germline CDR1 MNHNS, CDR2 SASEGT. The V and J ends lost 3 bases and 6 bases respectively, with 11 bases between them. This CDR3 contains 14 residues. This CDR3 reads CASSDVWGAGELFF. In DNA, the CDR3 is TGTGCCAGCAGTGATGTCTGGGGGGCCGGGGAGCTGTTTTTT.

This clone was found many times. The chain has TRBV23-1 and TRBJ2-3; the D is unclear. TRBV23-1 is an ORF, and what it does is uncertain. This CDR3 is built from 16 residues. Trimming left V 7 bases short and J 5 bases short, with 22 bases between. The CDR3 sequence: CASNPGVPDAGDTQYF. The CDR3 coding sequence is TGCGCCAGCAACCCCGGCGTTCCCGATGCAGGAGATACGCAGTATTTT.

This clone came up a few times. The V gene is TRBV6-6, the J gene TRBJ2-7; D may be TRBD1 (6 bases). The germline V gene encodes CDR1 MNHNY and CDR2 SVGAGI (reference sequence). This CDR3 is built from 13 residues. V lost 10 bases and J lost 7, with 20 bases in between. CDR3 bases: TGTGCCATCACGAGGGGGAGTTTGAAGGAGCAGTACTTC. Its protein is CAITRGSLKEQYF.

This clone has just a few counts. This chain connects TRBV18 to TRBJ2-1; D is undetermined. CDR3 length equals 13 residues. Germline assignment: CDR1 KGHSH and CDR2 LQKENI. V dropped 6 bases and J dropped 8 bases, with 14 bases sitting between them. The CDR3 nucleotides are TGTGCCAGCTCGGTAGTTTCTGCCCATGAGCAGTTCTTC. It codes for CASSVVSAHEQFF.

This chain connects TRBV7-2 to TRBJ2-3, with D perhaps matching TRBD1 (5 bases). CDR1 SGHTA and CDR2 FQGNSA come from the germline V gene. V was cut by 5 bases and J by 4 bases, with 13 bases left in between. CDR3 size: 14 residues. The CDR3 DNA reads as TGTGCCAGCAGCCGAGCCAGGGATGCAGATACGCAGTATTTT. Its protein product is CASSRARDADTQYF. Using reference TRBV7-2 and TRBJ2-3 for the parts outside the CDR3, the full variable domain is GAGVSQSPSNKVTEKGKDVELRCDPISGHTALYWYRQSLGQGLEFLIYFQGNSAPDKSGLPSDRFSAERTGGSVSTLTIQRTQQEDSAVYLCASSRARDADTQYFGPGTRLTVL.

This clone came up a few times. The gene calls are TRBV9 and TRBJ2-2; 9 bases line up with TRBD1. This CDR3 has 17 amino acids. Trimming took 0 bases from V and 3 from J; bases not matched to a gene: 6. Germline values: CDR1 SGDLS, CDR2 YYNGEE. CDR3 sequence (DNA): TGTGCCAGCAGCGTAGGAGGGGACAGGGCGTACACCGGGGAGCTGTTTTTT. It is translated as CASSVGGDRAYTGELFF.

V usage is TRBV28 and J usage is TRBJ2-7, with D possibly being TRBD2 (5 bases). The V end lost 5 bases, the J end lost 2 bases, and 16 bases lay between the germline ends. The germline CDR1 and CDR2 sequences are MDHEN and SYDVKM. The CDR3 length is 15 residues. The CDR3 reads CASSPTLAYAYEQYF. Here the CDR3 DNA reads TGTGCCAGCAGTCCCACGTTAGCGTATGCCTACGAGCAGTACTTC.

V gene TRBV30 combines with J gene TRBJ2-3; D unresolved. V lost 0 bases to trimming and J lost 2 bases, with 15 bases between them. CDR1 and CDR2 from the germline V gene are GTSNPN and SVGIG (reference sequence). The CDR3 has 16 amino acids. Here the CDR3 reads CAWSVNTPDPTDTQYF. As DNA, the CDR3 is TGTGCCTGGAGTGTTAACACCCCCGATCCCACAGATACGCAGTATTTT.

The CDR3 coding sequence is TGTGCCAGCTCACCACCCGGGGGCGAGCAGTACTTC. This sequence encodes CASSPPGGEQYF. The chain combines TRBV18 with TRBJ2-7; TRBD2 is a possible D gene (6 bases). Germline values: CDR1 KGHSH, CDR2 LQKENI. Trimming took off 0 bases at V and 6 bases at J, with 6 bases between the two ends. This CDR3 comprises 12 residues.

This chain joins TRBV6-5 and TRBJ1-2; TRBD1 aligns across 9 bases. Germline V gene sequence: CDR1 MNHEY, CDR2 SVGAGI. This CDR3 comprises 15 residues. V lost 5 bases and J lost 5; bases outside the gene matches: 9. The CDR3 nucleotides read TGTGCCAGCAGTCCCCAAGGACAGGGGAAATATGGCTACACCTTC. Its translation is CASSPQGQGKYGYTF.

The rearrangement uses TRBV14 and TRBJ2-1; TRBD2 matches 8 bases. This CDR3 is 12 amino acids long. Germline loops: CDR1 SGHDN, CDR2 FVKESK. J gave up 7 bases and V 6 bases, and 2 bases lay outside the gene matches. This CDR3 reads CASRGTSNEQFF. The CDR3 nucleotides are TGTGCCAGCAGGGGGACTAGTAATGAGCAGTTCTTC. Combining the CDR3 with reference TRBV14 and TRBJ2-1 gives the whole variable domain EAGVTQFPSHSVIEKGQTVTLRCDPISGHDNLYWYRRVMGKEIKFLLHFVKESKQDESGMPNNRFLAERTGGTYSTLKVQPAELEDSGVYFCASRGTSNEQFFGPGTRLTVL.

The rearrangement uses TRBV29-1 and TRBJ2-5, with 10 bases that match TRBD1. Losses at the gene ends were 7 bases for V and 2 bases for J; bases not matched to a gene: 4. The CDR3 has 13 residues. Germline loops: CDR1 SQVTM, CDR2 ANQGSEA. CDR3 coding DNA: TGCAGCGCCCGGGACAGGGGACAAGAGACCCAGTACTTC. Its translation: CSARDRGQETQYF.

Comment on this clone: An end of the junction does not agree with germline; a read error may underlie this. At the DNA level, this CDR3 is encoded by other sequences in the same sample as well. The J gene is TRBJ1-1, the V gene TRBV7-9, with D perhaps TRBD1 (5 bases). The CDR3 spans 13 residues. Looked up from germline, CDR1 is SEHNR and CDR2 is FQNEAQ (reference sequence). As DNA, the CDR3 is TGTGCCAGCAGCTTCGCGACAGACACTGAAGCCTTCTTT. Translating gives CASSFATDTEAFF.

The chain combines TRBV2 with TRBJ1-1; 10 nucleotides match TRBD1. This CDR3 comprises 14 residues. Germline loops: CDR1 SNHLY, CDR2 FYNNEI. Trimming at V came to 4 bases and at J to 7 bases, leaving 6 bases not matched to a gene. CDR3: CASSGLTGGIEAFF. For the CDR3, the DNA is TGTGCCAGCAGTGGTTTGACAGGGGGCATTGAAGCTTTCTTT.

The CDR3 sequence: CAISARANVHEQFF. The CDR3 DNA reads TGTGCCATCAGTGCCAGGGCCAATGTCCATGAGCAGTTCTTC. The chain couples TRBV10-3 to TRBJ2-1, with D perhaps TRBD1 (5 bases). Germline CDR1 reads ENHRY; CDR2 reads SYGVKD. The CDR3 runs 14 residues. Trimming removed 4 bases at V and 8 bases at J, with 15 bases between.

This clone was detected only a few times. The chain carries TRBV4-2 and TRBJ1-2, with D hard to call. Germline assignment: CDR1 LGHNA and CDR2 YNFKEQ. CDR3 size: 15 residues. The germline V and J ends were trimmed by 1 base and 5 bases, with 14 bases remaining between them. In nucleotides, the CDR3 is TGTGCCAGCAGCCAAGTAGGGTTGGACGGGTATGGCTACACCTTC. Protein product: CASSQVGLDGYGYTF.

This clone showed up just a few times. The rearrangement joins TRBV30 to TRBJ1-4; the D gene is possibly TRBD1 (6 bases). The V end lost 2 bases, the J end lost 7 bases, and 8 bases lay between the germline ends. The CDR3 has 12 residues. CDR1 and CDR2 (germline): GTSNPN, SVGIG (reference sequence). This CDR3 reads CAWSWGPEKLFF. The CDR3 bases are TGTGCCTGGAGTTGGGGGCCTGAAAAACTGTTTTTT.

This clone appeared a few times. This rearrangement joins TRBV10-3 to TRBJ2-1; 8 nucleotides agree with TRBD1. CDR1 is ENHRY and CDR2 is SYGVKD in the germline V gene. V dropped 5 bases and J dropped 4; count of bases not matched to a gene: 7. CDR3 length: 15 residues. The CDR3 loop is CAISFGTGTYNEQFF. As DNA, the CDR3 is TGTGCCATCAGTTTCGGGACAGGAACTTACAATGAGCAGTTCTTC.

The rearrangement joins TRBV27 to TRBJ1-2; D is perhaps TRBD1 (6 bases). CDR3 length: 12 residues. Trimming removed 7 bases at V and 7 bases at J, with 13 bases between. The germline V gene encodes CDR1 MNHEY and CDR2 SMNVEV (reference sequence). CDR3 in amino acids: CASTSRGIGYTF. CDR3 coding DNA: TGTGCCAGCACCTCAAGGGGGATTGGCTACACCTTC.

The V and J genes are TRBV28 and TRBJ2-3, with TRBD2 identical over 12 bases. The germline V gene encodes CDR1 MDHEN and CDR2 SYDVKM. The CDR3 consists of 17 residues. Trimming removed 2 bases from V and 3 bases from J; junction bases left unmatched: 6. The CDR3 sequence is CASSLGGTSGQTDTQYF. The CDR3 DNA is TGTGCCAGCAGTTTAGGCGGGACTAGCGGGCAAACAGATACGCAGTATTTT.

The gene calls are TRBV7-9 and TRBJ1-2, with D perhaps TRBD1 (6 bases). The CDR3 length is 13 residues. V lost 3 bases and J 7 bases, leaving 12 bases between the germline ends. CDR1 is SEHNR and CDR2 is FQNEAQ in the germline V gene (reference sequence). The CDR3 coding sequence is TGTGCCAGCAGCTTGTCCGGGACACCTGGCTACACCTTC. Protein sequence: CASSLSGTPGYTF.

V usage is TRBV29-1 and J usage is TRBJ2-7; D might be TRBD1 (5 bases). V lost 6 bases and J 4 bases, leaving 19 bases between the germline ends. The CDR3 runs 14 residues. Germline loops: CDR1 SQVTM, CDR2 ANQGSEA. DNA of the CDR3: TGCAGCGTGGTAATCCCCGGAAGGGGTTACGAGCAGTACTTC. Encoded protein: CSVVIPGRGYEQYF.